The sequence of this TCR beta chain was determined in a study of cytotoxic CD8 clonotypes in ibrutinib-treated CLL. The study, taken as a whole, reports: With treatment, public clonotypes, which were uncommon, either contracted or remained stable. Baseline clonality, higher than in age-matched healthy donors, tracked circulating CD8+ T-cell counts.

Investigators sought sequencing depths of between 1 in 200,000 and 1 in 1 million T cells. TCRdb keeps only in-frame clones here, not all; method: immunoSEQ multiplex PCR. Of over 120,000 clones detected, roughly 83% appear once; the ten largest clones hold over 10%. Investigators sourced approximately 2 micrograms of genomic DNA from cryopreserved PBMCs for TCR beta libraries. Note on this clone: What it binds is unknown.

The V gene end was trimmed by 4 bases and the J gene end by 4 bases; junction bases not matched to a gene: 7. Germline loops: CDR1 SGHNT, CDR2 YYREEE (reference sequence). The CDR3 consists of 15 residues. This TCR came from a human donor with chronic lymphocytic leukemia. The input for sequencing was PBMCs, taken after 12 months of ibrutinib treatment. The chain combines TRBV5-4 with TRBJ2-3; 9 nucleotides match TRBD1. DNA of the CDR3: TGTGCCAGCAGCCCGGACAGGGGCGAGTCAGATACGCAGTATTTT. It yields the protein CASSPDRGESDTQYF.